A single sample gave rise to the 3 T cell receptor beta chains below, sequenced in a study of cytotoxic CD8 clonotypes in ibrutinib-treated CLL. Clones were read by immunoSEQ multiplex PCR, and TCRdb kept only the in-frame ones, dropping some. The table shows about 200,000 clones, with roughly 79% occurring only once. The sample was PBMCs, taken after 12 months of ibrutinib treatment. Receptor source: a human donor with chronic lymphocytic leukemia.

The chain combines TRBV10-3 with TRBJ2-3, with 13 nucleotides matching TRBD2. Germline V gives CDR1 ENHRY, CDR2 SYGVKD. J gave up 6 bases and V 2 bases, and 5 bases lay outside the gene matches. The CDR3 covers 16 residues. The CDR3 sequence is CAISETSGGALDTQYF. The CDR3, as DNA: TGTGCCATCAGTGAGACTAGCGGGGGGGCGCTGGATACGCAGTATTTT.

The V gene is TRBV7-6, the J gene TRBJ2-7; D gene unclear. The V end lost 4 bases, the J end lost 4 bases, and 17 bases lay between the germline ends. The germline CDR1 and CDR2 sequences are SGHVS and FNYEAQ. This CDR3 has 15 residues. The DNA for the CDR3 is TGTGCCAGCAGCTCCGCGACTGAAGGGTCTTACGAGCAGTACTTC. It codes for CASSSATEGSYEQYF.

V usage is TRBV10-3 and J usage is TRBJ2-4; D gene unclear. From germline, CDR1 is ENHRY and CDR2 SYGVKD. V lost 3 bases to trimming and J lost 1 base, with 10 bases between them. The CDR3 runs to 15 residues. The CDR3 loop is CAISEGLTAKNIQYF. The CDR3 DNA reads TGTGCCATCAGTGAAGGTCTGACCGCCAAAAACATTCAGTACTTC.